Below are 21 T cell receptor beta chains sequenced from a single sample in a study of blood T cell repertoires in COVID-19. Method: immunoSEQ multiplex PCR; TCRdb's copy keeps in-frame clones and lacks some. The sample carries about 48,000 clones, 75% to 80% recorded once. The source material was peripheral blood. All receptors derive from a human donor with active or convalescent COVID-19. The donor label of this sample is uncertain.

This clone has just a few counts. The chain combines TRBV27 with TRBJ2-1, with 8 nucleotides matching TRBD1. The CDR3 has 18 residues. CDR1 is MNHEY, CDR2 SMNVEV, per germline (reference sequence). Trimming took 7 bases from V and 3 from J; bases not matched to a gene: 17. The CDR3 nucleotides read TGTGCCAGCACTAACATCGACAGGGGCGCCCAGGTCTACAATGAGCAGTTCTTC. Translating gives CASTNIDRGAQVYNEQFF.

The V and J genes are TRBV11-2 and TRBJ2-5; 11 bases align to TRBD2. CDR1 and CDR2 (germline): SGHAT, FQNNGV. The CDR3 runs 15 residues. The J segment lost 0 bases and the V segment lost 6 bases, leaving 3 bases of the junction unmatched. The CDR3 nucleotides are TGTGCCAGCAGAGTAGCGGGGGGGTACCAAGAGACCCAGTACTTC. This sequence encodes CASRVAGGYQETQYF.

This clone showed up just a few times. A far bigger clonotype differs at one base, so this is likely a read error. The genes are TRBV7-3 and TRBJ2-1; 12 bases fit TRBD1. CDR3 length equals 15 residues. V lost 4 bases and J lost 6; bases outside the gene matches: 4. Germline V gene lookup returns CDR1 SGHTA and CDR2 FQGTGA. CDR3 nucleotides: TGTGCCAGCAGCTGGGGACAGGGGGCGGGCAATGAGCAGTTCTTC. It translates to CASSWGQGAGNEQFF.

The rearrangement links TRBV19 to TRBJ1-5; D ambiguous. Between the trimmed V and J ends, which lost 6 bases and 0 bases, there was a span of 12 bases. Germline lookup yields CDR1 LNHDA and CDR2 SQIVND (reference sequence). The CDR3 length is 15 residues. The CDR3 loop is CASRRNVNSNQPQHF. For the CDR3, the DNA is TGTGCCAGTAGGCGAAACGTGAATAGCAATCAGCCCCAGCATTTT.

The CDR3 sequence is CASSIFRVNTEAFF. DNA of the CDR3: TGTGCCAGTAGTATTTTCAGGGTGAACACTGAAGCTTTCTTT. The V gene is TRBV19, the J gene TRBJ1-1, with D possibly TRBD1 on 5 matching bases. Trimming cost V 3 bases and J 0 bases, with 8 bases left between them. This CDR3 has 14 residues. The germline V gene encodes CDR1 LNHDA and CDR2 SQIVND (reference sequence).

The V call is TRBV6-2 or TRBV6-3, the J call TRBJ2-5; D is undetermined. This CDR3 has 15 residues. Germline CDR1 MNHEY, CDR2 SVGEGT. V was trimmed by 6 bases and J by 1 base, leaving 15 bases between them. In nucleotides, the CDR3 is TGTGCCAGCAGCCCCAGGTTTGGGCTCCAAGAGACCCAGTACTTC. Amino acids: CASSPRFGLQETQYF.

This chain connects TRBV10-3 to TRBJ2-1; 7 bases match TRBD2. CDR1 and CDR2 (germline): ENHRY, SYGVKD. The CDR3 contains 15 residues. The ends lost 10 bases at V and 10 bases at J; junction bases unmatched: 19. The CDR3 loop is CATMKRDGDFGEQFF. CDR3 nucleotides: TGTGCCACAATGAAGCGGGACGGGGACTTCGGGGAGCAGTTCTTC.

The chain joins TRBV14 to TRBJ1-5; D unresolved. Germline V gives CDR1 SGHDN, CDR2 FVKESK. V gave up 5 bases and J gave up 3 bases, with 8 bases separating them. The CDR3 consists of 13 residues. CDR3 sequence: CASSGGFNQPQHF. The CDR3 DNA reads TGTGCCAGCAGCGGAGGCTTCAATCAGCCCCAGCATTTT.

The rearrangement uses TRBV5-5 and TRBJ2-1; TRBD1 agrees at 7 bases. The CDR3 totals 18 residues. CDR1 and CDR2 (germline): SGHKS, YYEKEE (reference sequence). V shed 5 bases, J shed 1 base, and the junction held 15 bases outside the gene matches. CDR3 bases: TGTGCCAGCAGGAATGGAGAGGGCCAGGGGGTTTCCTACAATGAGCAGTTCTTC. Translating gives CASRNGEGQGVSYNEQFF.

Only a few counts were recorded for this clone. The CDR3 loop reads CASSLPSGSRDTQYF. The CDR3 nucleotides are TGTGCCAGCAGCTTACCTAGCGGGAGTAGAGATACGCAGTATTTT. The chain is built from TRBV5-6 and TRBJ2-3, with 10 bases that match TRBD2. From germline, CDR1 is SGHDT and CDR2 YYEEEE. Trimming at V came to 2 bases and at J to 5 bases, leaving 5 bases not matched to a gene. CDR3 length equals 15 residues.

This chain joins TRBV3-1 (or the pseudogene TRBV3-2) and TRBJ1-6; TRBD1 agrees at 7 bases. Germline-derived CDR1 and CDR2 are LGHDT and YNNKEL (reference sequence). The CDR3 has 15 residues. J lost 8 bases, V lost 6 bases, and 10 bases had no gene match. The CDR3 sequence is CASRPRTGIDSPLHF. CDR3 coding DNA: TGTGCCAGCAGACCCCGGACAGGCATCGATTCACCCCTCCACTTT.

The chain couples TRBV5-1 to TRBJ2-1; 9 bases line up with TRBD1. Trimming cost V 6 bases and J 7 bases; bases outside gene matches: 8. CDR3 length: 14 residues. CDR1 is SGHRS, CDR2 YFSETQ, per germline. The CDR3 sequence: CASNSGQGRNEQFF. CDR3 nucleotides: TGCGCCAGCAATTCGGGACAGGGCAGGAATGAGCAGTTCTTC. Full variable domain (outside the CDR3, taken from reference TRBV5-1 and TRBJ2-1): KAGVTQTPRYLIKTRGQQVTLSCSPISGHRSVSWYQQTPGQGLQFLFEYFSETQRNKGNFPGRFSGRQFSNSRSEMNVSTLELGDSALYLCASNSGQGRNEQFFGPGTRLTVL.

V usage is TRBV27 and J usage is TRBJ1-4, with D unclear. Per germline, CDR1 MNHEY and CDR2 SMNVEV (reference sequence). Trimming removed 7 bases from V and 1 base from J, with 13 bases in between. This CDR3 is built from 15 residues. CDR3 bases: TGTGCCAGCACTCCTCTAGGCTTAACTAATGAAAAACTGTTTTTT. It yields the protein CASTPLGLTNEKLFF. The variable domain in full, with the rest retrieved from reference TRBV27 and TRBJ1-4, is EAQVTQNPRYLITVTGKKLTVTCSQNMNHEYMSWYRQDPGLGLRQIYYSMNVEVTDKGDVPEGYKVSRKEKRNFPLILESPSPNQTSLYFCASTPLGLTNEKLFFGSGTQLSVL.

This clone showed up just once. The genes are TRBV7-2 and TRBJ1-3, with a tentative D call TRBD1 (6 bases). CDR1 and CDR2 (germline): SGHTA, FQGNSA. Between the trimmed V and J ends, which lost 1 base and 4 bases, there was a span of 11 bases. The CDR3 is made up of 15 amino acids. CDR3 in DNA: TGTGCCAGCAGCTTAGTCGGGGGGCAAGGAAACACCATATATTTT. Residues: CASSLVGGQGNTIYF.

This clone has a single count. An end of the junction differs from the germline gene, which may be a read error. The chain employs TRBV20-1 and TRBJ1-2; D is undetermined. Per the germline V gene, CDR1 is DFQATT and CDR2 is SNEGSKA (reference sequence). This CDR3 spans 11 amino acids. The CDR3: CSARGHYGYTF. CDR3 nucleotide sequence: TGCAGTGCGAGAGGGCACTATGGCTACACCTTC.

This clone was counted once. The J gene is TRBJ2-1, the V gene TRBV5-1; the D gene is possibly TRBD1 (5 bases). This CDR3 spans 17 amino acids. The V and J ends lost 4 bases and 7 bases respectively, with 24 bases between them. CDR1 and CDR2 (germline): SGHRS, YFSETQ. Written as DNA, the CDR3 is TGCGCCAGCAGCCCCCCGTTTCCGGCAGGGATGTTGAATGAGCAGTTCTTC. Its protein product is CASSPPFPAGMLNEQFF.

In DNA, the CDR3 is TGCAGTGCTAGTAGCCTCGAGCGGCTGAATGAGCAGTTCTTC. Amino acid sequence: CSASSLERLNEQFF. The chain recombines TRBV20-1 with TRBJ2-1, with D perhaps TRBD2 (5 bases). The V end was cut by 3 bases, the J end by 7 bases, with 16 bases between. CDR3 length equals 14 residues. CDR1 is DFQATT and CDR2 is SNEGSKA in the germline V gene (reference sequence).

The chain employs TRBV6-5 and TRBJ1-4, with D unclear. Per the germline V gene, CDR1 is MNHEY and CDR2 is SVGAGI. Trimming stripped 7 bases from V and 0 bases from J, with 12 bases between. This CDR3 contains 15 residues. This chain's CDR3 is CASISQISTNEKLFF. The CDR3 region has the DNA TGTGCCAGCATTTCTCAGATTTCAACTAATGAAAAACTGTTTTTT.

This chain's CDR3 is CASSSRPDTQYF. The CDR3 nucleotides read TGTGCCAGCAGCTCTAGGCCAGATACGCAGTATTTT. The genes are TRBV13 and TRBJ2-3; D is unresolved. The CDR3 is 12 residues long. V was pared by 4 bases and J by 4 bases, with 6 bases between. Per germline, CDR1 PRHDT and CDR2 FYEKMQ (reference sequence).

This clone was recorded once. The CDR3 coding sequence is TGTGCCAGCAGTCCCCCGGGCAGGGGCTATGAGCAGTTCTTC. This codes for CASSPPGRGYEQFF. The chain employs TRBV6-5 and TRBJ2-1, with D maybe TRBD1 (6 bases). V was cut by 5 bases and J by 8 bases, with 16 bases left in between. This CDR3 contains 14 residues. Germline V gives CDR1 MNHEY, CDR2 SVGAGI.

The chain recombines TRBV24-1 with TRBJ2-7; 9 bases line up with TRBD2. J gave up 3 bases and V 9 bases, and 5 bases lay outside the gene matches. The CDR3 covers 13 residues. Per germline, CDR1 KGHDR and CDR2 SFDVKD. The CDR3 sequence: CATGAGGGYEQYF. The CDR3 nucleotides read TGTGCCACCGGGGCGGGAGGGGGCTACGAGCAGTACTTC.